This T cell receptor beta chain appears in the sequencing data of a study of response to subunit inactivated influenza vaccine. TCRdb independently ran MiXCR on the RT-PCR reads; one entry per CDR3 protein. This table has 650,000 to 800,000 distinct CDR3 sequences, 14% appearing once. A remark on this clonotype: Its antigen remains unidentified.

The CDR3 has 17 amino acids. With 4 bases removed from V and 6 bases from J, the gap between germline ends came to 25 bases. CDR1 and CDR2 from the germline V gene are MDHEN and SYDVKM. Regarding the study as a whole: Each seasonal influenza vaccination, the authors suggested, recruits few new T cells.

This clonotype was sampled from a man in his fifties who received an inactivated influenza vaccine. This specimen was PBMCs from blood, taken roughly 2 weeks before vaccination. The gene calls are TRBV28 and TRBJ2-7; D is possibly TRBD1 or TRBD2 (6 bases each). As DNA, the CDR3 is TGTGCCAGCAGTTCCCCAATCCTGACTAGAGGGGGTTCCGAGCAGTACTTC. Translated: CASSSPILTRGGSEQYF.